This T cell receptor beta chain was identified in a study of CD4 T cell repertoires in COVID-19. Study-wide points: SARS-CoV and/or HKU1 spike cultures shared between about 6.5 and 27% of SARS-CoV-2 clonotypes.

Germline lookup yields CDR1 SQVTM and CDR2 ANQGSEA. Trimming stripped 2 bases from V and 0 bases from J, with 8 bases between. The length of the CDR3 is 14 residues. No culture step preceded sequencing of the ex vivo isolated memory T cells. This clone was seen a single time. The target antigen is unknown. The data were produced by immunoSEQ multiplex PCR, yet TCRdb's version contains in-frame clones alone and is incomplete. The sample has some 24,000 clones, more than 85% seen once. The chain is built from TRBV29-1 and TRBJ2-1; D is undetermined. This clonotype was sampled from a human donor who had COVID-19. This specimen consisted of circulating follicular helper CD4+ T cells (cTfh) from blood, obtained before the COVID-19 pandemic. For the CDR3, the DNA is TGCAGCGTTGAAAGACAAAGCTCCTACAATGAGCAGTTCTTC. Translated, it gives CSVERQSSYNEQFF.